The 15 T cell receptor beta chains reported below all come from one sample, sequenced in a study of blood T cell repertoires in COVID-19. Profiling relied on immunoSEQ multiplex PCR, and the TCRdb table lists in-frame clones only, not all of them. The sample shows about 350,000 clones, about 92% of them seen only once. The sequenced material came from peripheral blood. The origin of the receptors is a woman aged 60-70 years with COVID-19, enrolled during active disease.

Turning to this clone: Other DNA sequences in the sample encode the same CDR3. The chain is built from TRBV7-9 and TRBJ1-2; TRBD1 agrees at 7 bases. The CDR3 is 13 amino acids. CDR1 is SEHNR, CDR2 FQNEAQ, per germline (reference sequence). V was clipped by 0 bases and J by 5 bases; unmatched bases: 0. CDR3 region: CASSLATGYGYTF. DNA of the CDR3: TGTGCCAGCAGCTTAGCGACAGGGTATGGCTACACCTTC. The full variable domain, rest sourced from reference TRBV7-9 and TRBJ1-2, is DTGVSQNPRHKITKRGQNVTFRCDPISEHNRLYWYRQTLGQGPEFLTYFQNEAQLEKSRLLSDRFSAERPKGSFSTLEIQRTEQGDSAMYLCASSLATGYGYTFGSGTRLTVV.

The chain combines TRBV6-1 with TRBJ2-7, with 9 bases identical to TRBD2. Germline V CDR1 and CDR2: MNHNS, SASEGT. V shed 2 bases and J 2 bases; nucleotides not matched to a gene: 7. The CDR3 is 16 amino acids. In nucleotides, the CDR3 is TGTGCCAGCAGTGAAAGGCGGCTAGCGGGACCCTACGAGCAGTACTTC. Translating it yields CASSERRLAGPYEQYF.

CDR3 coding DNA: TGTGCCAGCTCGGGTCGTTTCGCCAATGAGCAGTTCTTC. It codes for CASSGRFANEQFF. The chain is built from TRBV6-5 and TRBJ2-1; no clear D gene. CDR1 MNHEY and CDR2 SVGAGI come from the germline V gene. This CDR3 region has 13 residues. V shed 8 bases and J shed 6 bases, with 14 bases lying between them.

The V call is TRBV5-1, the J call TRBJ1-2; 9 nucleotides line up with TRBD1. V lost 5 bases to trimming and J lost 2 bases; unmatched junction nucleotides: 7. This CDR3 has 15 amino acids. Germline CDR1 and CDR2: SGHRS and YFSETQ. The CDR3 loop reads CASRNPDRGNYGYTF. The CDR3 nucleotides are TGCGCCAGCAGGAACCCCGACAGGGGGAACTATGGCTACACCTTC.

The V gene is TRBV6-5, the J gene TRBJ1-2; D is unresolved. V lost 8 bases to trimming and J lost 3 bases, with 10 bases between them. In germline, CDR1 is MNHEY, CDR2 SVGAGI. The CDR3 is 12 residues long. CDR3 nucleotide sequence: TGTGCCAGCCAACAGAGGGACTATGGCTACACCTTC. Its translation: CASQQRDYGYTF.

The chain is built from TRBV19 and TRBJ2-1, with unresolved D. The CDR3 spans 16 residues. CDR1 is LNHDA, CDR2 SQIVND, per germline (reference sequence). Trimming stripped 1 base from V and 5 bases from J, with 15 bases between. The CDR3 protein is CASSIGAHAKNNEQFF. In nucleotides, the CDR3 is TGTGCCAGTAGTATAGGAGCGCACGCCAAAAACAATGAGCAGTTCTTC. Together with reference TRBV19 and TRBJ2-1, the CDR3 gives the full variable domain: DGGITQSPKYLFRKEGQNVTLSCEQNLNHDAMYWYRQDPGQGLRLIYYSQIVNDFQKGDIAEGYSVSREKKESFPLTVTSAQKNPTAFYLCASSIGAHAKNNEQFFGPGTRLTVL.

The chain recombines TRBV3-1 (or the pseudogene TRBV3-2) with TRBJ1-6; 7 bases map to TRBD1. Germline V CDR1 and CDR2: LGHDT, YNNKEL (reference sequence). With 4 bases clipped from V and 3 bases from J, the junction kept 9 bases outside the gene matches. This CDR3 is 17 amino acids long. This CDR3 is CASSLRDSKRYNSPLHF. The CDR3 nucleotides read TGTGCCAGCAGCCTCCGGGACAGCAAACGCTATAATTCACCCCTCCACTTT.

The rearrangement uses TRBV5-1 and TRBJ2-3, with 10 bases matching TRBD2. The V gene's germline CDR1 is SGHRS and CDR2 YFSETQ. The V segment lost 2 bases and the J segment 4 bases; nucleotides outside the gene matches: 7. The CDR3 contains 16 residues. The CDR3 nucleotides are TGCGCCAGCAGCTTACCCAGCGGGGGGGCTGCAGATACGCAGTATTTT. Encoded protein: CASSLPSGGAADTQYF.

The V gene is TRBV3-1 (or the pseudogene TRBV3-2), the J gene TRBJ1-1; D perhaps matches TRBD1 (5 bases). Germline V lookup: CDR1 LGHDT, CDR2 YNNKEL (reference sequence). The length of the CDR3 is 13 residues. V lost 1 base to trimming and J lost 7 bases, with 10 bases between them. CDR3 nucleotides: TGTGCCAGCAGCCAAGGTCTTAGGGGTGAAGCTTTCTTT. This encodes CASSQGLRGEAFF.

This chain links TRBV30 with TRBJ2-5, with TRBD2 matching over 10 bases. This CDR3 contains 15 residues. V gave up 1 base and J gave up 4 bases; unmatched junction bases: 6. Germline CDR1 is GTSNPN and CDR2 is SVGIG (reference sequence). The CDR3 DNA follows: TGTGCCTGGAGTGCCCAGCGGGGGGGCCGAGAGACCCAGTACTTC. Translating gives CAWSAQRGGRETQYF.

The chain uses TRBV4-1 and TRBJ1-3; 7 positions match TRBD1. The germline gives CDR1 MGHRA, CDR2 YSYEKL. The CDR3 runs 14 residues. J lost 8 bases, V lost 3 bases, and 7 bases had no gene match. CDR3 DNA sequence: TGCGCCAGCAGCCACTACAGGGGAAGAGACACCATATATTTT. It encodes CASSHYRGRDTIYF.

The CDR3: CASSFTGVGQPQHF. As DNA, the CDR3 is TGTGCCAGCAGCTTCACAGGGGTGGGGCAGCCCCAGCATTTT. This chain joins TRBV11-2 and TRBJ1-5; TRBD1 aligns across 7 bases. In germline, CDR1 is SGHAT, CDR2 FQNNGV. The CDR3 spans 14 residues. The V and J ends lost 3 bases and 7 bases, in that order; junction bases with no gene match: 6.

The chain has TRBV24-1 and TRBJ2-3; 8 bases fit TRBD1. The CDR3 runs 17 residues. Per the germline V gene, CDR1 is KGHDR and CDR2 is SFDVKD. Germline trimming cut 0 bases from V and 3 bases from J; bases unmatched to any gene: 7. CDR3 bases: TGTGCCACCAGTGATTTGCAGGGGGCGGACAGGACAGATACGCAGTATTTT. It encodes CATSDLQGADRTDTQYF.

The chain links TRBV5-4 to TRBJ1-1; D is unresolved. With 0 bases removed from V and 3 bases from J, the gap between germline ends came to 3 bases. The CDR3 is 12 residues long. From germline, CDR1 is SGHNT and CDR2 YYREEE (reference sequence). The CDR3 protein is CASSLVDTEAFF. The CDR3 coding sequence is TGTGCCAGCAGCTTGGTAGACACTGAAGCTTTCTTT.

The chain recombines TRBV6-5 with TRBJ1-5; D might be TRBD1 (6 bases). CDR1 is MNHEY, CDR2 SVGAGI, per germline. The CDR3 consists of 16 residues. V dropped 4 bases and J dropped 5 bases, with 18 bases sitting between them. The CDR3 loop reads CASSSMGARGHQPQHF. The CDR3 DNA sequence: TGTGCCAGCAGTTCCATGGGGGCCAGGGGCCATCAGCCCCAGCATTTT.